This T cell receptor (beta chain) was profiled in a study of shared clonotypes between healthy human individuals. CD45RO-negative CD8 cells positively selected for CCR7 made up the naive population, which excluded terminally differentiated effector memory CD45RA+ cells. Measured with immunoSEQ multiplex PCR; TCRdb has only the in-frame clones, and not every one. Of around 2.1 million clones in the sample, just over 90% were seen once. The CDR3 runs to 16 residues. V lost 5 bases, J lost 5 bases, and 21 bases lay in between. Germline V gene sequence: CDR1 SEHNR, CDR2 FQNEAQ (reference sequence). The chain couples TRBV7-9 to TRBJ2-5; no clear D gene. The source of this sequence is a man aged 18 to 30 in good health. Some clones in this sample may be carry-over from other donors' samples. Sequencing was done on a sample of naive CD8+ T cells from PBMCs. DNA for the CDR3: TGTGCCAGCAGCATCCCCAACTACGACCTGAGGGAGACCCAGTACTTC. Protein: CASSIPNYDLRETQYF.